A selection of T cell receptor beta chains follows, all from one sample in a study of PD-L1 blockade in urothelial cancer. The protocol was immunoSEQ multiplex PCR, while the TCRdb copy is restricted to in-frame clones and leaves out a portion. The sample lists about 49,000 clones, less than 85% occurring once. The sequencing here drew on PBMCs, taken around atezolizumab (anti-PD-L1) treatment. The receptors come from a man aged 65-85 years with urothelial cancer. Both conserved end residues are part of each CDR3. D genes are given only for firm matches. Clone size appears in some rows only: once, few, many, or a class for an expanded clone.

V	size	J	D	CDR3	DNA
TRBV7-3	-	TRBJ1-1	-	CASSKDTNTEAFF	TGTGCCAGCAGCAAAGACACGAACACTGAAGCTTTCTTT
TRBV12-2	-	TRBJ1-1	-	CASRPKGRRACRGVKMNTEAFF	TGTGCAAGTCGCCCTAAAGGGAGGCGGGCGTGCAGGGGGGTTAAGATGAACACTGAAGCTTTCTTT
TRBV19	-	TRBJ2-1	-	CASSMNLRNEQFF	TGTGCCAGTAGTATGAACTTGCGAAATGAGCAGTTCTTC
TRBV6-6	-	TRBJ2-3	TRBD2	CASRPPSGSSADTQYF	TGTGCCAGCAGACCTCCTAGCGGGAGCTCGGCAGATACGCAGTATTTT
TRBV9	-	TRBJ2-5	-	CASSPSPDSQETQYF	TGTGCCAGCAGCCCCTCGCCGGACAGTCAAGAGACCCAGTACTTC
TRBV6-4	-	TRBJ2-3	TRBD2	CASSVGGRAGDTQYF	TGTGCCAGCAGTGTGGGCGGGAGGGCCGGAGATACGCAGTATTTT
TRBV5-1	once	TRBJ1-1	-	CASSTQTANTEAFF	TGCGCCAGCAGCACACAGACAGCAAACACTGAAGCTTTCTTT
TRBV5-5	-	TRBJ2-7	-	CASSPEAEFSYEQYF	TGTGCCAGCAGTCCCGAAGCGGAATTTTCCTACGAGCAGTACTTC
TRBV19	-	TRBJ1-5	-	CASSWGDSRGQPQHF	TGTGCCAGTAGTTGGGGCGACAGTCGAGGCCAGCCCCAGCATTTT
TRBV7-2	-	TRBJ1-2	TRBD1	CASSLAGQGAVDYGYTF	TGTGCCAGCAGCTTAGCGGGACAGGGGGCGGTGGACTATGGCTACACCTTC
TRBV5-1	-	TRBJ2-7	-	CASSLAGVGEQYF	TGCGCCAGCAGCTTGGCAGGGGTTGGGGAGCAGTACTTC
TRBV11-3	-	TRBJ2-2	-	CASSPSLETGELFF	TGTGCCAGCAGCCCGTCTTTGGAGACCGGGGAGCTGTTTTTT
TRBV27	-	TRBJ2-3	-	CASSRYRPSTDTQYF	TGTGCCAGCAGTCGGTACCGCCCTAGCACAGATACGCAGTATTTT
TRBV7-6	many	TRBJ2-5	-	CASSLGVEETQYF	TGTGCCAGCAGCTTAGGAGTAGAAGAGACCCAGTACTTC
TRBV9	-	TRBJ1-1	TRBD1	CASSPSMGQVNTEAFF	TGTGCCAGCAGCCCTTCTATGGGACAGGTGAACACTGAAGCTTTCTTT
TRBV19	-	TRBJ2-1	-	CASSIGLAGEQFF	TGTGCCAGTAGTATAGGGCTAGCCGGTGAGCAGTTCTTC
TRBV18	-	TRBJ1-1	-	CASSPFEGVAFF	TGTGCCAGCTCACCATTTGAGGGGGTGGCTTTCTTT
TRBV30	once	TRBJ2-5	-	CAWSVRLGQRETQYF	TGTGCCTGGAGTGTACGCCTAGGACAGCGCGAGACCCAGTACTTC
TRBV10-3	few	TRBJ1-2	TRBD1	CAISPAGTGDYGYTF	TGTGCCATCAGCCCCGCCGGGACAGGGGACTATGGCTACACCTTC
TRBV28	-	TRBJ2-7	TRBD2	CASRLSGTSVYEQYF	TGTGCCAGTCGCCTATCCGGGACTAGCGTCTACGAGCAGTACTTC
TRBV19	-	TRBJ2-2	-	CASSLTGELFF	TGTGCCAGTAGCCTCACCGGGGAGCTGTTTTTT
TRBV28	-	TRBJ2-7	TRBD2	CASSPLWLADTYEQYF	TGTGCCAGCAGTCCCCTGTGGCTAGCGGACACCTACGAGCAGTACTTC
TRBV9	-	TRBJ2-1	TRBD2	CASSVASSGYYNEQFF	TGTGCCAGCAGCGTAGCATCTAGCGGGTATTACAATGAGCAGTTCTTC
TRBV19	-	TRBJ1-2	-	CASTSEAGNYGYTF	TGTGCCAGTACTTCCGAGGCAGGGAACTATGGCTACACCTTC
TRBV11-2	many	TRBJ2-7	-	CASGPYEQYF	TGTGCCAGCGGGCCTTACGAGCAGTACTTC
TRBV11-2	once	TRBJ2-1	TRBD2	CASSPTSGGYNEQFF	TGTGCCAGCAGCCCTACTAGCGGGGGATACAATGAGCAGTTCTTC
TRBV28	few	TRBJ2-2	-	CASLKEVNTGELFF	TGTGCCAGCCTGAAGGAGGTTAACACCGGGGAGCTGTTTTTT
TRBV28	-	TRBJ1-1	-	CASSPQALNTEAFF	TGTGCCAGCAGTCCACAGGCATTGAACACTGAAGCTTTCTTT
TRBV11-2	-	TRBJ2-1	-	CASSPRGEQFF	TGTGCCAGCAGCCCGAGAGGTGAGCAGTTCTTC
TRBV4-1	-	TRBJ2-5	TRBD2	CASSPSPLAGGIQYF	TGCGCCAGCAGCCCCTCCCCACTAGCGGGAGGGATCCAGTACTTC
TRBV28	medium-sized	TRBJ1-2	-	CASSTPSEYSNYGYTF	TGTGCCAGCAGTACCCCTTCCGAGTATTCTAACTATGGCTACACCTTC
TRBV28	-	TRBJ1-2	-	CASSPLGTPGRYGYTF	TGTGCCAGCAGTCCCCTCGGGACTCCCGGAAGGTATGGCTACACCTTC
TRBV5-6	-	TRBJ2-7	-	CASSSVGGLISYEQYF	TGTGCCAGCAGTTCGGTCGGCGGCTTAATCTCCTACGAGCAGTACTTC
TRBV28	few	TRBJ1-5	TRBD1	CASSLGQGGQPQHF	TGTGCCAGCAGCCTAGGACAGGGAGGGCAGCCCCAGCATTTT
TRBV18	-	TRBJ1-5	TRBD1	CASSPSGTGVNQPQHF	TGTGCCAGCTCACCGTCCGGGACAGGAGTTAATCAGCCCCAGCATTTT
TRBV7-9	-	TRBJ2-7	TRBD1	CASRPDRGRAYEQYF	TGTGCCAGCAGGCCTGACAGGGGGCGAGCCTACGAGCAGTACTTC
TRBV10-3	-	TRBJ2-7	TRBD2	CAISDSGGYEQYF	TGTGCCATCAGTGATTCGGGGGGCTACGAGCAGTACTTC
TRBV14	-	TRBJ2-2	-	CASSQNQASTGELFF	TGTGCCAGCAGCCAAAATCAGGCCAGCACCGGGGAGCTGTTTTTT
TRBV29-1	few	TRBJ2-3	TRBD2	CSVEGREATDTQYF	TGCAGCGTTGAAGGGCGGGAGGCTACAGATACGCAGTATTTT
TRBV18	-	TRBJ2-3	-	CASSPSPRAGGSTDTQYF	TGTGCCAGCTCACCTAGCCCGAGAGCGGGTGGCAGTACAGATACGCAGTATTTT
TRBV7-3	-	TRBJ2-5	TRBD2	CASSKTGTRPKETQYF	TGTGCCAGCAGCAAAACCGGGACTAGACCAAAAGAGACCCAGTACTTC